The present TCR beta chain was sequenced within a study of blood T cell repertoires in COVID-19 (dated by TCRdb to about 2020). For the study in its entirety: Samples from collaborators originated in the United States, Italy and Spain and spanned both the acute and convalescent phases of COVID-19. The prospective study material was composed of cDNA or gDNA derived from T cells, B-cell-depleted T cells, or PBMCs. Deeply sampled blood TCRbeta repertoires from subjects exposed to, actively infected with, or recovered from COVID-19 were included in the dataset. The repertoires were released in a freely available public database meant as a resource for research on the immune response to SARS-CoV-2. The samples were drawn from the first 160 participants of the ongoing ImmuneRACE study and from about 1,200 subjects provided by 6 global collaborators. Sample metadata almost always included a de-identified subject ID, COVID-19 status, age in years and sex. HLA class I and class II types, where available, came from metadata supplied by the sample provider rather than from assay-based typing.

In the prospective study, participants were roughly 18 to 100 years old, resided in about two dozen geographic areas of the United States, and were enrolled through a virtual design. To assign participants to cohorts, the prospective study relied on clinical history that participants themselves reported in a screening survey and a study questionnaire. Exposed participants were defined as having been in contact with someone with a PCR-confirmed or clinician-diagnosed COVID-19 case within 2 weeks of study entry. Each participant in the prospective study had whole blood, serum and a nasopharyngeal or oropharyngeal swab collected by mobile phlebotomists. Participants in the prospective study had the option to provide additional blood draws and questionnaires over a roughly two-month period. Before DNA extraction, blood samples from the prospective study were shipped at room temperature or frozen. The immunoSEQ Assay, a bias-controlled multiplex PCR, was used to amplify TCRbeta CDR3 regions from genomic DNA. In the source study's methods: The number of nucleated cells in each sample was estimated by amplification of reference gene primers within the assay. To quantify the absolute abundance of each unique TCRbeta CDR3 rearrangement, sequence reads were collapsed and filtered. For each sample, productive Simpson clonality was calculated as the square root of Simpson's diversity index over productive rearrangements. The source is immuneACCESS, and TCRdb retained only in-frame sequences with V and J called. Part of the clones is not carried over; for the studies checked, unresolved V genes explain less than half of this, and the remainder is unexplained. V and J calls and clone size follow that table, whereas D and trimming were derived from the DNA. Present in this sample are 300,000 to 400,000 clones, less than 85% of which were seen just once. Of the sample, under 2% is held by the ten largest clones.

With regard to this clone: The antigen it binds to is not known. Base qualities were left out, and no much larger clone turns up one base away.

CDR1 MDHEN and CDR2 SYDVKM are derived from the germline V gene. Inclusive of the bounding cysteine and phenylalanine, the CDR3 is 15 residues long. The kept DNA is CDR3 alone, 45 bases in frame from the first base. Deletion took 3 bases off V and 2 bases off J, with a span of 13 bases between the germline ends. General conclusions and limits of the study: How much clinical and demographic metadata was included differed by source and by participant, and the metadata was provided uncurated.

Sequencing was performed on PBMCs or T cells enriched from blood (not recorded which). This chain joins TRBV28 to TRBJ2-5, and the D gene may be TRBD2, 5 bases matching. This TCR was sampled from a woman aged 25 to 39 who had been exposed to COVID-19. The CDR3 reads CASSFYGSGQETQYF. The nucleotide sequence reads as follows: TGTGCCAGCAGTTTCTACGGGTCGGGGCAAGAGACCCAGTACTTC.